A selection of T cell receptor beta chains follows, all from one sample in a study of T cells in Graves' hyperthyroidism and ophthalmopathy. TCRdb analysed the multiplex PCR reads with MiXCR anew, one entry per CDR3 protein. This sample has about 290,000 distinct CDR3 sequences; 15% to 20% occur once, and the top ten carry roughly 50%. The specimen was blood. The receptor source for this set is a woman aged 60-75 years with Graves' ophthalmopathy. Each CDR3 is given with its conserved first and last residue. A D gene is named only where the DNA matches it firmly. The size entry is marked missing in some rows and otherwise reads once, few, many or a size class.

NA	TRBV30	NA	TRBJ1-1	CAWTRDINTEAFF	TGTGCCTGGACACGGGACATCAACACTGAAGCTTTCTTT
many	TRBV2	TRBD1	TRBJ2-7	CASRTGTGNYEQYF	TGTGCCAGCAGAACCGGGACAGGGAACTACGAGCAGTACTTC
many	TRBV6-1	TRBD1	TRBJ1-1	CASSTDRGQAEAFF	TGTGCCAGCAGTACGGACAGGGGGCAGGCTGAAGCTTTCTTT
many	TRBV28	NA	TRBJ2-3	CASTHIVGGSTDTQYF	TGTGCCAGCACCCACATAGTAGGGGGTAGCACAGATACGCAGTATTTT
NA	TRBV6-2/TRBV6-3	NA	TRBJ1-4	CASTTLSRGREKLFF	TGTGCCAGCACTACGCTCTCCAGGGGAAGGGAAAAACTGTTTTTT
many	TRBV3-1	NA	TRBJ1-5	CASSLGRGVLGNQPQHF	TGTGCCAGCAGCCTCGGACGTGGGGTATTGGGCAATCAGCCCCAGCATTTT
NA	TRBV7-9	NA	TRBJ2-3	CASSLFGSTGTQYF	TGTGCCAGCAGCTTATTTGGCAGTACAGGTACGCAGTATTTT
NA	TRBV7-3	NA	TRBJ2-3	CASRTGNTDTQYF	TGTGCCAGCAGAACAGGGAACACAGATACGCAGTATTTT
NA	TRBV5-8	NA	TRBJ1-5	CASSLGGWGNQPQHF	TGTGCCAGCAGCTTGGGCGGGTGGGGCAATCAGCCCCAGCATTTT
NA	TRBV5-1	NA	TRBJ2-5	CASSLVGGGEETQYF	TGCGCCAGCAGCTTGGTTGGGGGCGGAGAAGAGACCCAGTACTTC
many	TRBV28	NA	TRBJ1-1	CASREQGNTEAFF	TGTGCCAGCAGGGAACAGGGGAACACTGAAGCTTTCTTT
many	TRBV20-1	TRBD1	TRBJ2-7	CSANGDRVTYEQYF	TGCAGTGCCAATGGGGACAGGGTAACCTACGAGCAGTACTTC
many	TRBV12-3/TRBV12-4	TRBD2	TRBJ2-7	CASSLSASGATYEQYF	TGTGCCAGCAGTTTATCGGCTAGCGGGGCTACCTACGAGCAGTACTTC
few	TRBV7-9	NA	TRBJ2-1	CASSRWGQDEQFF	TGTGCCAGCAGCCGTTGGGGGCAGGATGAGCAGTTCTTC
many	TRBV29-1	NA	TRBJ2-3	CSVVVAPTSTDTQYF	TGCAGCGTTGTAGTGGCACCTACTAGCACAGATACGCAGTATTTT
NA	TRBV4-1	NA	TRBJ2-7	CASSQDPRTPDTSSYEQYF	TGCGCCAGCAGCCAAGATCCCCGCACGCCGGACACGAGCTCCTACGAGCAGTACTTC
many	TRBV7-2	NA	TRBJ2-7	CASSPSPLASDSYEQYF	TGTGCCAGCAGCCCCTCCCCCCTAGCGTCCGATTCCTACGAGCAGTACTTC
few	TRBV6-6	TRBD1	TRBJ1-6	CASSYVAGQGNSPLHF	TGTGCCAGCAGTTACGTCGCGGGACAGGGCAATTCACCCCTCCACTTT
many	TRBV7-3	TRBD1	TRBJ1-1	CASSVGQEVNTEAFF	TGTGCCAGCAGCGTAGGACAGGAGGTGAACACTGAAGCTTTCTTT
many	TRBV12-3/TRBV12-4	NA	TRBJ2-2	CASKTRVGAGELFF	TGTGCCAGCAAGACTAGGGTAGGGGCCGGGGAGCTGTTTTTT
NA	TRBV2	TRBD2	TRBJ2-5	CASSEPAGGRETQYF	TGTGCCAGCAGTGAGCCAGCGGGGGGCCGGGAGACCCAGTACTTC
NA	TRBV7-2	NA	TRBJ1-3	CASSWWEGAAGNTIYF	TGTGCCAGCAGCTGGTGGGAAGGCGCCGCTGGAAACACCATATATTTT
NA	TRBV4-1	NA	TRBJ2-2	CASSQQQAGELFF	TGCGCCAGCAGCCAACAACAGGCCGGGGAGCTGTTTTTT
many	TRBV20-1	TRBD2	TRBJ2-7	CSATRLAEYEQYF	TGCAGTGCTACCAGACTAGCGGAGTACGAGCAGTACTTC
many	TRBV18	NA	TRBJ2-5	CASSPPGQQETQYF	TGTGCCAGCTCACCACCTGGACAGCAAGAGACCCAGTACTTC
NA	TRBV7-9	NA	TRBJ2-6	CASSFSLGIKSGANVLTF	TGTGCCAGCAGCTTCTCCCTTGGCATAAAATCTGGGGCCAACGTCCTGACTTTC
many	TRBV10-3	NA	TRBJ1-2	CAPFPWGGEGGYTF	TGTGCCCCATTCCCCTGGGGGGGCGAAGGTGGCTACACCTTC
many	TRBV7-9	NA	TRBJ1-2	CASSQGGPVPRHGYTF	TGTGCCAGCAGCCAAGGGGGACCGGTTCCGAGGCATGGCTACACCTTC
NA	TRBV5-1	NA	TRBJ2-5	CASSGGLRSGQETQYF	TGCGCCAGCAGCGGCGGCCTCCGGAGTGGGCAAGAGACCCAGTACTTC
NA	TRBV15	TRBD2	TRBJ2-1	CATSRGGLAGLFHNEQFF	TGTGCCACCAGCAGAGGGGGACTAGCGGGCCTGTTTCACAATGAGCAGTTCTTC
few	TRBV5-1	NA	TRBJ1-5	CASSPGIGSPQPQHF	TGCGCCAGCAGCCCCGGGATAGGGAGCCCCCAGCCCCAGCATTTT
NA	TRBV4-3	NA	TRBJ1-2	CASSFRGARTYGYTF	TGCGCCAGCAGCTTCAGAGGGGCTAGGACGTATGGCTACACCTTC
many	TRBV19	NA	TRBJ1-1	CASSEDSGTEAFF	TGTGCCAGTAGTGAAGACTCCGGGACTGAAGCTTTCTTT
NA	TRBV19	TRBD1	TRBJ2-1	CASNTPGQGAGNEQFF	TGTGCCAGTAACACCCCGGGACAGGGGGCGGGTAATGAGCAGTTCTTC
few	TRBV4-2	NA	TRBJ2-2	CASSQDGHTGELFF	TGTGCCAGCAGCCAGGACGGACACACCGGGGAGCTGTTTTTT
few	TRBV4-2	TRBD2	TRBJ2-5	CASSQDRSSGVRPQYF	TGTGCCAGCAGCCAAGATCGATCTAGCGGGGTCAGGCCCCAGTACTTC
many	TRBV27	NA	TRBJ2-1	CASSEAYNEQFF	TGTGCCAGCAGTGAGGCCTACAATGAGCAGTTCTTC
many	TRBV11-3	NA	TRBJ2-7	CASSLGLVTEQYF	TGTGCCAGCAGCTTAGGGCTAGTAACCGAGCAGTACTTC
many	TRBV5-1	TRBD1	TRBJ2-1	CASSRTGNPVAENEQFF	TGCGCCAGCAGCCGGACAGGGAATCCGGTTGCCGAAAATGAGCAGTTCTTC
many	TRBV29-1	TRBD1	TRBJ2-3	CSVGTGTDTQYF	TGCAGCGTGGGGACAGGGACAGATACGCAGTATTTT
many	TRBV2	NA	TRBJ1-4	CASSLQGRTNEKLFF	TGTGCCAGCAGCTTGCAGGGGCGGACTAATGAAAAACTGTTTTTT
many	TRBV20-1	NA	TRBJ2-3	CSATPAQQDTQYF	TGCAGTGCTACGCCCGCACAACAGGATACGCAGTATTTT
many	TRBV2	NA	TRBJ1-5	CASSETEGPQPQHF	TGTGCCAGCAGTGAAACCGAGGGGCCCCAGCCCCAGCATTTT
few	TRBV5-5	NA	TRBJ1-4	CASSLAGINEKLFF	TGTGCCAGCAGCTTGGCAGGGATTAATGAAAAACTGTTTTTT
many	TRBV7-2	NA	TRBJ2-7	CASSWGRSYEQYF	TGTGCCAGCAGCTGGGGACGCTCCTACGAGCAGTACTTC
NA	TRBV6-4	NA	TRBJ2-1	CASSDSVSVPYNEQFF	TGTGCCAGCAGTGACTCTGTTAGCGTGCCCTACAATGAGCAGTTCTTC
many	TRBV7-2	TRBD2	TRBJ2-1	CASSFVAGSSDEQFF	TGTGCCAGCAGCTTTGTAGCGGGCTCCAGCGATGAGCAGTTCTTC
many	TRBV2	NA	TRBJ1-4	CASSRSLGPNEKLFF	TGTGCCAGCAGCCGATCTTTGGGCCCTAATGAAAAACTGTTTTTT